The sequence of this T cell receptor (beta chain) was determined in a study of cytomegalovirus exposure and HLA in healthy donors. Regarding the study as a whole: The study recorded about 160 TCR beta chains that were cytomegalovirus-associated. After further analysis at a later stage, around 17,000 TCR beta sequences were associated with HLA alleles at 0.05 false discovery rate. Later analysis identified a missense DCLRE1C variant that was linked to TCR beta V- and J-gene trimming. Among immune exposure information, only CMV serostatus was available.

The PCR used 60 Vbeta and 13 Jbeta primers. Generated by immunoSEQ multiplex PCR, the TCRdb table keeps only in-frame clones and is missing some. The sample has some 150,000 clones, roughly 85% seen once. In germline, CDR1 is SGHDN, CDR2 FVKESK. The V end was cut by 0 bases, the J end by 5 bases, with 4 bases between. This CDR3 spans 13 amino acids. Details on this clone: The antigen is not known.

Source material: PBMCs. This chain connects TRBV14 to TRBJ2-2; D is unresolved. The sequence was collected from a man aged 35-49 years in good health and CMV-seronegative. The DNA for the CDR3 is TGTGCCAGCAGCCAAGAGCGAACCGGGGAGCTGTTTTTT. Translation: CASSQERTGELFF. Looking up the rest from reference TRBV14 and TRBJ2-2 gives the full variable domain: EAGVTQFPSHSVIEKGQTVTLRCDPISGHDNLYWYRRVMGKEIKFLLHFVKESKQDESGMPNNRFLAERTGGTYSTLKVQPAELEDSGVYFCASSQERTGELFFGEGSRLTVL.